Listed here is a single T cell receptor (beta chain). The data are from a study of blood T cell repertoires in COVID-19. Study at large: From the United States, Italy and Spain came samples of acute and convalescent COVID-19. T cells, B-cell-depleted T cells, or PBMCs provided the cDNA or gDNA that served as material.

This CDR3 is 15 amino acids long. Germline lookup yields CDR1 SGDLS and CDR2 YYNGEE. Trimming cost V 1 base and J 6 bases; bases outside gene matches: 5. In the source study's methods: Counts of nucleated cells, estimated from reference gene primer amplification, were obtained. Measured with immunoSEQ multiplex PCR; TCRdb has only the in-frame clones, and not every one. V and J calls and clone size are given by that table; D and trimming were obtained from the DNA. The data contain roughly 100,000 clones, approximately 89% of them seen just once; the ten biggest clones take up 11%. This TCR was recovered from a man older than 75 with acute or convalescent COVID-19. This rearrangement joins TRBV9 to TRBJ2-2; 8 positions match TRBD1. The specimen was peripheral blood. The CDR3: CASSVRVQGAGELFF. The CDR3 DNA follows: TGTGCCAGCAGCGTAAGGGTACAGGGGGCCGGGGAGCTGTTTTTT. Full variable domain (missing parts from reference TRBV9 and TRBJ2-2): DSGVTQTPKHLITATGQRVTLRCSPRSGDLSVYWYQQSLDQGLQFLIQYYNGEERAKGNILERFSAQQFPDLHSELNLSSLELGDSALYFCASSVRVQGAGELFFGEGSRLTVL.